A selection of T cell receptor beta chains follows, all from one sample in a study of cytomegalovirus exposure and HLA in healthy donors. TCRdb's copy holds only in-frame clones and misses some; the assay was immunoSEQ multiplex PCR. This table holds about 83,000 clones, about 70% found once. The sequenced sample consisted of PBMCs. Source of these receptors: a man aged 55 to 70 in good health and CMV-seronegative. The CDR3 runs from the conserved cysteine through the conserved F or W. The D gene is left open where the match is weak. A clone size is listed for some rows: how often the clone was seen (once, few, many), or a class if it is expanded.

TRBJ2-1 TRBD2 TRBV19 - CASSAGGNNEQFF TGTGCCAGTAGTGCGGGGGGGAACAATGAGCAGTTCTTC
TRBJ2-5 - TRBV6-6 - CASRPQGGETQYF TGTGCCAGCAGGCCACAGGGTGGAGAGACCCAGTACTTC
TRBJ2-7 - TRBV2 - CASSVSFYEQYF TGTGCCAGCAGTGTATCGTTCTACGAGCAGTACTTC
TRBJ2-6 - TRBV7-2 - CASSLGVQGLSGANVLAF TGTGCCAGCAGCTTAGGTGTACAAGGGCTGTCTGGGGCCAACGTCCTGGCTTTC
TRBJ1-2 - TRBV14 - CASSQPGNYGYTF TGTGCCAGCAGCCAACCGGGGAACTATGGCTACACCTTC
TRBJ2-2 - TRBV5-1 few CASSLLSESNGELFF TGCGCCAGCAGCTTGCTGAGCGAGTCGAACGGGGAGCTGTTTTTT
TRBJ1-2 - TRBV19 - CASSIEGRTYGYTF TGTGCCAGTAGTATAGAGGGCAGAACCTATGGCTACACCTTC
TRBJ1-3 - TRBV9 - CASSVSGNTIYF TGTGCCAGCAGCGTGAGTGGAAACACCATATATTTT
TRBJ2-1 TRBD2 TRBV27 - CASSPLGLAGARNEQFF TGTGCCAGCAGCCCCCTGGGGTTAGCGGGAGCGCGCAATGAGCAGTTCTTC
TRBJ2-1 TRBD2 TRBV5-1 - CASSLVAGLADNEQFF TGCGCCAGCAGCTTAGTTGCGGGACTAGCAGACAATGAGCAGTTCTTC
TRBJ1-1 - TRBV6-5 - CASSYSFFSSTEAFF TGTGCCAGCAGTTACTCGTTCTTCTCCAGCACTGAAGCTTTCTTT
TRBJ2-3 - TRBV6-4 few CASSETSSGSDTQYF TGTGCCAGCAGCGAAACGTCTAGTGGTTCAGATACGCAGTATTTT
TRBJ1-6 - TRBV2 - CAIRRDLDSPLHF TGTGCTATCAGGCGGGATTTGGATTCACCCCTCCACTTT
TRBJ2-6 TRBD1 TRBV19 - CASSTTGAGANVLTF TGTGCCAGTAGTACGACAGGGGCTGGGGCCAACGTCCTGACTTTC
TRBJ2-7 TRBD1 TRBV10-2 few CASSPTGTGVDEQYF TGCGCCAGCAGCCCCACCGGGACAGGGGTCGACGAGCAGTACTTC
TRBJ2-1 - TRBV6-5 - CASNRPGLYNEQFF TGTGCCAGCAACCGTCCGGGTCTGTACAATGAGCAGTTCTTC
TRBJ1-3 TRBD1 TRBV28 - CASSLGTGGDFVGNTIYF TGTGCCAGCAGTCTTGGGACAGGGGGAGATTTCGTTGGAAACACCATATATTTT
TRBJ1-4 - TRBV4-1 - CASSQGPGYNEKLFF TGCGCCAGCAGCCAAGGGCCCGGGTACAATGAAAAACTGTTTTTT
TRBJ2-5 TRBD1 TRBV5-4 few CASSPRDRDFETQYF TGTGCCAGCAGCCCTCGGGACAGGGATTTCGAGACCCAGTACTTC
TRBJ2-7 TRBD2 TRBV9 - CASSYGTSGGFYEQYF TGTGCCAGCAGCTACGGGACTAGCGGGGGGTTCTACGAGCAGTACTTC
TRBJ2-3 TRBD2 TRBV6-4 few CASSDSYGGADTQYF TGTGCCAGCAGTGACTCGTACGGGGGGGCAGATACGCAGTATTTT
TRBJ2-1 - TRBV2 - CASSGLVNEQFF TGTGCCAGCAGTGGGCTAGTCAATGAGCAGTTCTTC
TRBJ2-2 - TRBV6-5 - CASRREAGELFF TGTGCCTCCCGAAGAGAGGCCGGGGAGCTGTTTTTT
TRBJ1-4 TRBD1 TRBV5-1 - CASSRDSATNEKLFF TGCGCCAGCAGCAGGGACAGTGCAACTAATGAAAAACTGTTTTTT
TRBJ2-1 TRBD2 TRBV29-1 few CSVETSGTYNEQFF TGCAGCGTTGAGACTAGCGGGACCTACAATGAGCAGTTCTTC
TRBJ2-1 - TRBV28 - CASSPSPYRDMQFF TGTGCCAGCAGCCCCTCGCCCTACAGGGATATGCAGTTCTTC
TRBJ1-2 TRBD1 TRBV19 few CASSIRTGVYGYTF TGTGCCAGTAGTATCCGGACAGGGGTTTATGGCTACACCTTC
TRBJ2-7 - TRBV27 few CASRASAGPYEQYF TGTGCCAGCAGGGCTTCCGCGGGACCCTACGAGCAGTACTTC
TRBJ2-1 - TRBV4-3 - CASSQDSGAAYNEQFF TGCGCCAGCAGCCAAGATTCAGGGGCCGCATACAATGAGCAGTTCTTC
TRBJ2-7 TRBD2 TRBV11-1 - CASSFVSGIEQYF TGTGCCAGCAGCTTTGTGAGCGGGATCGAGCAGTACTTC
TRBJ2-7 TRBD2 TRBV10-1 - CASGSGTPYEQYF TGCGCCAGCGGCAGCGGGACCCCCTACGAGCAGTACTTC
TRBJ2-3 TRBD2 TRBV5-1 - CASSSKRGGTDTQYF TGCGCCAGCAGCTCGAAGCGGGGGGGCACAGATACGCAGTATTTT
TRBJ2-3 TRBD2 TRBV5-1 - CASSLEREGTDTQYF TGCGCCAGCAGCTTGGAACGGGAGGGCACAGATACGCAGTATTTT
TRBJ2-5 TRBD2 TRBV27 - CASSNSGAQETQYF TGTGCCAGCAGTAACAGCGGGGCACAAGAGACCCAGTACTTC
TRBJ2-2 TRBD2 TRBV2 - CASSRLAGGLDTGELFF TGTGCCAGCAGTCGGTTAGCGGGGGGTCTCGACACCGGGGAGCTGTTTTTT
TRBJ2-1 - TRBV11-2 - CASSSGSVVYNEQFF TGTGCCAGCAGCTCCGGGAGCGTGGTATACAATGAGCAGTTCTTC
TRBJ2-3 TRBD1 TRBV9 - CASSVKATGTADTQYF TGTGCCAGCAGCGTAAAAGCGACAGGGACCGCAGATACGCAGTATTTT
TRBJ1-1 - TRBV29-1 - CSVLPHLSRTEAFF TGCAGCGTTCTACCCCATTTGAGTCGCACTGAAGCTTTCTTT
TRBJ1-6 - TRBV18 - CASSPEGWNSPLHF TGTGCCAGCTCACCAGAGGGTTGGAATTCACCCCTCCACTTT
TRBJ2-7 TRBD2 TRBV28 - CASRLPGLVYEQYF TGTGCCAGCAGACTACCGGGACTAGTGTACGAGCAGTACTTC
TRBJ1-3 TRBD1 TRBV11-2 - CASSSGQGNTIYF TGTGCCAGCAGCTCCGGACAGGGGAACACCATATATTTT
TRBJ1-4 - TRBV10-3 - CAISDSYGATNEKLFF TGTGCCATCAGTGATTCGTACGGTGCAACTAATGAAAAACTGTTTTTT
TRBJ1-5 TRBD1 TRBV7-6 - CASSPDRGPGSNQPQHF TGTGCCAGCAGCCCGGACAGGGGGCCGGGTAGCAATCAGCCCCAGCATTTT
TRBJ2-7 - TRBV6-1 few CASSVTQENYEQYF TGTGCCAGCAGTGTTACACAGGAGAATTACGAGCAGTACTTC
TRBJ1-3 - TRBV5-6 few CASSLSLRGTIYF TGTGCCAGCAGCTTGAGTTTGCGGGGGACCATATATTTT
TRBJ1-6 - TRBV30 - CAWSVPQRYNSPLHF TGTGCCTGGAGTGTACCCCAGCGTTATAATTCACCCCTCCACTTT
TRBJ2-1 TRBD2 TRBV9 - CASSVDASGRAGRSYNEQFF TGTGCCAGCAGCGTAGATGCTAGCGGGAGGGCTGGAAGGTCCTACAATGAGCAGTTCTTC
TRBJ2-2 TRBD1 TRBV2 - CASSWGQGPGELFF TGTGCCAGCAGTTGGGGACAGGGGCCCGGGGAGCTGTTTTTT
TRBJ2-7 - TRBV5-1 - CASSLGGHPEQYF TGCGCCAGCAGCTTGGGGGGACACCCCGAGCAGTACTTC
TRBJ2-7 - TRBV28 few CASSPRNEQYF TGTGCCAGCAGTCCCAGGAACGAGCAGTACTTC
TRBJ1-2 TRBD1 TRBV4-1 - CASSQGDRAGDGYTF TGCGCCAGCAGCCAAGGGGACAGGGCTGGGGATGGCTACACCTTC
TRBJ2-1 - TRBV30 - CAWTDTPVDEQFF TGTGCCTGGACGGACACCCCGGTTGATGAGCAGTTCTTC
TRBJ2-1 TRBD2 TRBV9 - CASSVLAGGPGDEQFF TGTGCCAGCAGCGTTCTAGCGGGAGGGCCTGGAGATGAGCAGTTCTTC
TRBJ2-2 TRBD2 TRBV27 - CASRPLAGGTNTGELFF TGTGCCAGCAGGCCTCTAGCGGGAGGAACGAACACCGGGGAGCTGTTTTTT
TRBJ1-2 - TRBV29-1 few CSVGGEDGYTF TGCAGCGTTGGGGGAGAGGATGGCTACACCTTC
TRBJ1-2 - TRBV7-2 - CASSGRTSYGYTF TGTGCCAGCAGTGGCAGGACTTCCTATGGCTACACCTTC
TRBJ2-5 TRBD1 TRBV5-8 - CASPTSRWTGVRETQYF TGTGCCAGCCCTACTTCCCGTTGGACAGGGGTAAGAGAGACCCAGTACTTC
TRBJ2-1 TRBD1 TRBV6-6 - CATLAGGYNEQFF TGTGCCACCCTGGCAGGGGGCTACAATGAGCAGTTCTTC
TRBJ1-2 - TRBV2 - CASSEWGPGYTF TGTGCCAGCAGTGAATGGGGGCCTGGCTACACCTTC
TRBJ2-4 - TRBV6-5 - CASRRTPFENIQYF TGTGCCAGCAGAAGGACTCCCTTCGAAAACATTCAGTACTTC